These 14 T cell receptor beta chains came from one sample sequenced in a study of CD8 T cells in ankylosing spondylitis. Study-level points and caveats: Ankylosing spondylitis blood seemed to carry a telltale TCR beta motif made of several highly homologous variants.

These receptors' targets are unknown. TCRdb re-called the 5' RACE reads with MiXCR, one entry per CDR3 protein. The table shows 250,000 to 350,000 distinct CDR3 sequences, with 7.5% to 9% occurring only once. Sequences were obtained from blood, either unsorted or a sorted T cell fraction (not recorded which). Source of these receptors: a male donor with ankylosing spondylitis.

This clonotype was observed a handful of times. The rearrangement uses TRBV18 and TRBJ1-1; 10 bases line up with TRBD1. J lost 10 bases, V lost 4 bases, and 3 bases had no gene match. The CDR3 sequence is 12 residues long. Germline CDR1 KGHSH, CDR2 LQKENI. CDR3 loop: CASSQGDRGAFF. The CDR3 coding sequence is TGTGCCAGCTCACAGGGGGACAGGGGAGCTTTCTTT.

This clonotype was seen more than once but under ten times. The chain employs TRBV20-1 and TRBJ2-1; D unresolved. Trimming removed 6 bases from V and 1 base from J, with 19 bases in between. CDR1 DFQATT and CDR2 SNEGSKA come from the germline V gene (reference sequence). The CDR3 covers 16 residues. CDR3 amino acids: CSAIPIGVGSYNEQFF. The CDR3 DNA sequence: TGCAGTGCCATACCTATCGGAGTGGGGTCCTACAATGAGCAGTTCTTC.

This clonotype was recorded a few times. J is TRBJ2-5 and V is TRBV2; TRBD1 might be the D (5 bases). CDR3 length: 14 residues. Germline values: CDR1 SNHLY, CDR2 FYNNEI. Trimming removed 6 bases at V and 2 bases at J, with 13 bases between. In DNA, the CDR3 is TGTGCCAGCAGCTGGACAAACGTTCAAGAGACCCAGTACTTC. Protein sequence: CASSWTNVQETQYF.

This clonotype was detected many times. The J gene is TRBJ2-7, the V gene TRBV6-1; D unresolved. The CDR3 runs to 13 residues. The germline V and J ends were trimmed by 11 bases and 3 bases, with 17 bases remaining between them. In germline, CDR1 is MNHNS, CDR2 SASEGT. The CDR3 DNA is TGTGCCCTTGAAGGTGCCGAAAACTACGAGCAGTACTTC. This sequence encodes CALEGAENYEQYF.

CDR3 residues: CASLYPTTQGELFF. In DNA, the CDR3 is TGCGCCAGCTTGTACCCGACGACCCAAGGGGAGCTGTTTTTT. The V gene is TRBV5-1, the J gene TRBJ2-2; unclear D gene. There are 14 residues in the CDR3. V lost 7 bases to trimming and J lost 8 bases, with 18 bases between them. Per germline, CDR1 SGHRS and CDR2 YFSETQ.

J is TRBJ1-6 and V is TRBV28, with D possibly TRBD1 on 6 matching bases. This CDR3 comprises 16 residues. Trimming shortened V by 6 bases and J by 7 bases, and 19 bases separated the two germline ends. Germline CDR1 is MDHEN and CDR2 is SYDVKM. The CDR3 loop reads CASRPIHRDLNSPLHF. The CDR3 DNA sequence: TGTGCCAGCAGGCCTATACACAGGGACCTGAATTCACCCCTCCACTTT.

This clonotype was counted a few times. V is TRBV7-3 and J is TRBJ2-2, with 13 bases identical to TRBD2. This CDR3 has 19 amino acids. The V and J ends lost 2 bases and 5 bases, in that order; junction bases with no gene match: 11. The germline V gene encodes CDR1 SGHTA and CDR2 FQGTGA. CDR3 coding DNA: TGTGCCAGCAGCTTAGGGACTAGCGGGGCCCTTCCTGGGACCGGGGAGCTGTTTTTT. Residues: CASSLGTSGALPGTGELFF.

In this sample, this clonotype turned up a few times. The chain carries TRBV28 and TRBJ2-2; possible D gene TRBD1, 5 bases. CDR1 is MDHEN, CDR2 SYDVKM, per germline. This CDR3 has 14 residues. V lost 1 base and J 4 bases, leaving 7 bases between the germline ends. The CDR3 DNA follows: TGTGCCAGCAGTTTATTTAGGGGCACCGGGGAGCTGTTTTTT. It translates to CASSLFRGTGELFF.

This clonotype was detected many times. V is TRBV7-3 and J is TRBJ2-3; possible D gene TRBD2, 5 bases. This CDR3 is built from 14 residues. With 1 base removed from V and 5 bases from J, the gap between germline ends came to 10 bases. The germline CDR1 and CDR2 sequences are SGHTA and FQGTGA. CDR3 region: CASSLNGIRDTQYF. Written as DNA, the CDR3 is TGTGCCAGCAGCTTAAACGGGATTAGAGATACGCAGTATTTT.

This clonotype was recorded at least ten times. V usage is TRBV3-1 and J usage is TRBJ2-1; no definite D call. This CDR3 region has 14 residues. With 3 bases removed from V and 9 bases from J, the gap between germline ends came to 15 bases. Per the germline V gene, CDR1 is LGHDT and CDR2 is YNNKEL (reference sequence). In DNA form, the CDR3 reads TGTGCCAGCAGCCACAATCCCCCCCCTGGTGAGCAGTTCTTC. Amino acid sequence: CASSHNPPPGEQFF.

The chain couples TRBV5-1 to TRBJ2-1; either TRBD1 or TRBD2 may fit D (7 bases each). The CDR3 has 15 amino acids. The germline V gene encodes CDR1 SGHRS and CDR2 YFSETQ. Trimming stripped 0 bases from V and 5 bases from J, with 12 bases between. The CDR3 DNA follows: TGCGCCAGCAGCTTGGGGGGAGGGGGCAACAATGAGCAGTTCTTC. This gives the protein CASSLGGGGNNEQFF.

There are many counts of this clonotype. The rearrangement uses TRBV20-1 and TRBJ1-5; the D is unclear. Germline V gene sequence: CDR1 DFQATT, CDR2 SNEGSKA (reference sequence). CDR3 length: 12 residues. Trimming took off 3 bases at V and 4 bases at J, with 7 bases between the two ends. The CDR3 nucleotides are TGCAGTGCTAGTTGGGGAAATCAGCCCCAGCATTTT. Translation gives CSASWGNQPQHF.

This clonotype was picked up many times. For the CDR3, the DNA is TGTGCCAGCAGTCGCGGAACGAACACTGAAGCTTTCTTT. Translation: CASSRGTNTEAFF. The chain joins TRBV12-3 or TRBV12-4 to TRBJ1-1; no clear D gene. The V end was cut by 5 bases, the J end by 1 base, with 8 bases between. This CDR3 is built from 13 residues.

V gene TRBV6-2 or TRBV6-3 combines with J gene TRBJ2-1; tentatively, D is TRBD2 (7 bases). The germline CDR1 and CDR2 sequences are MNHEY and SVGEGT. V gave up 0 bases and J gave up 0 bases, with 21 bases separating them. The length of the CDR3 is 20 residues. Here the CDR3 reads CASSYSASGGDILSYNEQFF. The CDR3 coding sequence is TGTGCCAGCAGTTACTCCGCTAGCGGAGGGGACATCCTCTCCTACAATGAGCAGTTCTTC.